Shown below are 25 T cell receptor beta chains from a single sample sequenced in a study of T cell changes during pregnancy in multiple sclerosis. Sequencing used immunoSEQ multiplex PCR; TCRdb keeps in-frame clones, though not all of them. The data hold about 32,000 clones, with approximately 90% observed a single time. Sequenced here: CD4+ T cells from peripheral blood mononuclear cells, sampled after pregnancy. The receptors originated from a female donor in good health, enrolled as a control in a pregnancy study.

V usage is TRBV19 and J usage is TRBJ2-7; D is ambiguous. This CDR3 has 15 amino acids. Trimming removed 3 bases from V and 5 bases from J, with 17 bases in between. Looked up from germline, CDR1 is LNHDA and CDR2 is SQIVND (reference sequence). The CDR3: CASSMVALAVDEQYF. Here the CDR3 DNA reads TGTGCCAGTAGTATGGTGGCCCTCGCGGTGGACGAGCAGTACTTC.

This rearrangement joins TRBV18 to TRBJ1-4; maybe TRBD1 (5 bases). This CDR3 contains 16 residues. The V gene's germline CDR1 is KGHSH and CDR2 LQKENI. V lost 5 bases and J 5 bases, leaving 18 bases between the germline ends. CDR3 bases: TGTGCCAGCTCAGGCGCATGGACGGGACTAAATGAAAAACTGTTTTTT. This sequence encodes CASSGAWTGLNEKLFF.

This chain uses TRBV6-6 with TRBJ2-2; 7 bases line up with TRBD1. Germline loops: CDR1 MNHNY, CDR2 SVGAGI (reference sequence). The junction had 6 bases not matched to a gene; V was cut back by 7 bases and J by 7 bases. The CDR3 runs 13 residues. The CDR3 reads CASTARQGGELFF. The DNA for the CDR3 is TGTGCCAGCACTGCAAGACAGGGCGGGGAGCTGTTTTTT.

V and J are TRBV9 and TRBJ1-2, with D unclear. The CDR3 runs to 12 residues. V was trimmed by 0 bases and J by 5 bases, leaving 5 bases between them. CDR1 SGDLS and CDR2 YYNGEE come from the germline V gene. CDR3 amino acids: CASSVDRYGYTF. The CDR3 coding sequence is TGTGCCAGCAGCGTAGACAGATATGGCTACACCTTC.

The V gene is TRBV29-1, the J gene TRBJ1-1; D perhaps matches TRBD1 (5 bases). CDR3 length: 13 residues. Germline CDR1 is SQVTM and CDR2 is ANQGSEA. The ends were cut back, 5 bases at V and 5 bases at J, with 15 bases in the middle. The DNA for the CDR3 is TGCAGCGTTTTAACCGGGGGATGGACTGAAGCTTTCTTT. This codes for CSVLTGGWTEAFF.

The chain links TRBV4-1 to TRBJ1-3; 8 bases are shared with TRBD1. This CDR3 spans 15 amino acids. V was pared by 0 bases and J by 3 bases, with 1 base of the junction left unmatched. Germline lookup yields CDR1 MGHRA and CDR2 YSYEKL. Here the CDR3 reads CASSQETGVGNTIYF. The CDR3, as DNA: TGCGCCAGCAGCCAAGAGACAGGGGTTGGAAACACCATATATTTT.

The chain employs TRBV11-2 and TRBJ2-7; D remains unclear. V dropped 3 bases and J dropped 5 bases, with 14 bases sitting between them. CDR3 size: 14 residues. Germline lookup yields CDR1 SGHAT and CDR2 FQNNGV. CDR3 DNA sequence: TGTGCCAGCAGCTTCCTGACGGGTTCCGACGAGCAGTACTTC. Amino acid sequence: CASSFLTGSDEQYF.

The rearrangement uses TRBV5-4 and TRBJ2-1; 7 bases align to TRBD2. CDR1 and CDR2 from the germline V gene are SGHNT and YYREEE (reference sequence). The CDR3 runs to 17 residues. V was pared by 4 bases and J by 6 bases, with 16 bases of the junction left unmatched. CDR3 bases: TGTGCCAGCAGCCCGGAAACTAGCGAATGGGTTGGCAATGAGCAGTTCTTC. Residues: CASSPETSEWVGNEQFF.

This clone was detected only a few times. The chain is built from TRBV25-1 and TRBJ1-6; D remains ambiguous. Per the germline V gene, CDR1 is MGHDK and CDR2 is SYGVNS. The CDR3 covers 14 residues. The ends were cut back, 7 bases at V and 7 bases at J, with 14 bases in the middle. The CDR3 coding sequence is TGTGCCAGCACCCTCGGAGTTCACAATTCACCCCTCCACTTT. Translating it yields CASTLGVHNSPLHF.

This chain connects TRBV5-6 to TRBJ1-2; D might be TRBD1 (5 bases). V shed 0 bases and J shed 7 bases, with 13 bases lying between them. The CDR3 covers 14 residues. The germline V gene encodes CDR1 SGHDT and CDR2 YYEEEE. The CDR3 DNA reads TGTGCCAGCAGCTTGGTCGGAAATAGGGGTGGCTACACCTTC. This translates into CASSLVGNRGGYTF.

The chain is built from TRBV6-1 and TRBJ1-2; no clear D. V lost 3 bases, J lost 0 bases, and 8 bases lay in between. Per germline, CDR1 MNHNS and CDR2 SASEGT. This CDR3 has 14 amino acids. CDR3: CASSESLANYGYTF. The CDR3 DNA reads as TGTGCCAGCAGTGAGAGCCTAGCTAACTATGGCTACACCTTC.

V and J are TRBV30 and TRBJ1-1; no clear D gene. Germline V CDR1 and CDR2: GTSNPN, SVGIG (reference sequence). The CDR3 consists of 13 residues. The V end lost 0 bases, the J end lost 1 base, and 6 bases lay between the germline ends. CDR3 loop: CAWSVLSNTEAFF. CDR3 sequence (DNA): TGTGCCTGGAGTGTACTTTCGAACACTGAAGCTTTCTTT.

The rearrangement joins TRBV11-2 to TRBJ2-1; 11 positions match TRBD2. Trimming at V came to 1 base and at J to 7 bases, leaving 15 bases not matched to a gene. Per the germline V gene, CDR1 is SGHAT and CDR2 is FQNNGV. The CDR3 runs to 19 residues. CDR3 DNA: TGTGCCAGCAGCTTAGTAAGGACCTTCGGGGCTAGCGGGGGGAATGAGCAGTTCTTC. This encodes CASSLVRTFGASGGNEQFF. Full variable domain (missing parts from reference TRBV11-2 and TRBJ2-1): EAGVAQSPRYKIIEKRQSVAFWCNPISGHATLYWYQQILGQGPKLLIQFQNNGVVDDSQLPKDRFSAERLKGVDSTLKIQPAKLEDSAVYLCASSLVRTFGASGGNEQFFGPGTRLTVL.

The genes are TRBV9 and TRBJ1-2, with D perhaps TRBD1 (5 bases). The germline CDR1 and CDR2 sequences are SGDLS and YYNGEE. This CDR3 region has 14 residues. Trimming pared 3 bases from V and 0 bases from J, leaving 9 bases between. DNA for the CDR3: TGTGCCAGCAGCGCGGGGGACGCTAACTATGGCTACACCTTC. The encoded protein is CASSAGDANYGYTF.

The chain has TRBV4-1 and TRBJ1-2; TRBD1 might be the D (5 bases). The CDR3 spans 15 residues. Deletions cut 1 base from V and 1 base from J, with 10 bases between. The germline CDR1 and CDR2 sequences are MGHRA and YSYEKL. The CDR3 loop is CASSQVPGDNYGYTF. The CDR3 coding sequence is TGCGCCAGCAGCCAAGTCCCGGGGGATAACTATGGCTACACCTTC.

This clone was detected only a few times. The CDR3 DNA reads TGTGCCAGCAGCTCACAGGTTAACACTGAAGCTTTCTTT. Its translation is CASSSQVNTEAFF. The chain joins TRBV9 to TRBJ1-1; D might be TRBD1 (5 bases). The V end was cut by 4 bases, the J end by 2 bases, with 9 bases between. The CDR3 extends over 13 amino acids. Germline CDR1 is SGDLS and CDR2 is YYNGEE. Combining the CDR3 with reference TRBV9 and TRBJ1-1 gives the whole variable domain DSGVTQTPKHLITATGQRVTLRCSPRSGDLSVYWYQQSLDQGLQFLIQYYNGEERAKGNILERFSAQQFPDLHSELNLSSLELGDSALYFCASSSQVNTEAFFGQGTRLTVV.

The V and J genes are TRBV7-9 and TRBJ2-2; TRBD2 might be the D (6 bases). The V gene's germline CDR1 is SEHNR and CDR2 FQNEAQ (reference sequence). Deletions cut 5 bases from V and 5 bases from J, with 15 bases between. CDR3 size: 15 residues. Written as DNA, the CDR3 is TGTGCCAGCAGCCCCAGTCTCGCGGGGACCGGGGAGCTGTTTTTT. Translated: CASSPSLAGTGELFF. The full variable domain, with the rest looked up from reference TRBV7-9 and TRBJ2-2, is DTGVSQNPRHKITKRGQNVTFRCDPISEHNRLYWYRQTLGQGPEFLTYFQNEAQLEKSRLLSDRFSAERPKGSFSTLEIQRTEQGDSAMYLCASSPSLAGTGELFFGEGSRLTVL.

The count of this clone is one. V gene TRBV5-5 combines with J gene TRBJ2-3; 8 bases line up with TRBD1. V lost 4 bases and J lost 3; bases outside the gene matches: 7. The V gene's germline CDR1 is SGHKS and CDR2 YYEKEE (reference sequence). CDR3 length: 15 residues. CDR3: CASSPRQGRTDTQYF. In DNA form, the CDR3 reads TGTGCCAGCAGCCCCAGACAGGGGAGGACAGATACGCAGTATTTT. The complete variable domain, with remaining parts taken from reference TRBV5-5 and TRBJ2-3, reads DAGVTQSPTHLIKTRGQQVTLRCSPISGHKSVSWYQQVLGQGPQFIFQYYEKEERGRGNFPDRFSARQFPNYSSELNVNALLLGDSALYLCASSPRQGRTDTQYFGPGTRLTVL.

The V and J genes are TRBV5-4 and TRBJ2-1; TRBD2 matches 12 bases. The trim removed 0 bases at V and 9 bases at J, leaving 4 bases unmatched. Germline V CDR1 and CDR2: SGHNT, YYREEE (reference sequence). This CDR3 region has 15 residues. In DNA, the CDR3 is TGTGCCAGCAGCTTGGGACTAGCGGGAGTGGGTGAGCAGTTCTTC. Translating gives CASSLGLAGVGEQFF.

Notes on this clone: The junction departs from the called germline gene at one end, perhaps through a read error. The chain links TRBV7-7 to TRBJ2-1, with TRBD2 matching over 13 bases. The CDR3 has 16 residues. Germline CDR1 and CDR2: SSHAT and FNYEAQ (reference sequence). The CDR3 coding sequence is TGTGCTAGCAGCTTAGGTCCCGGACTAGCGGGAGTCGAGCAGTTCTTC. This sequence encodes CASSLGPGLAGVEQFF. Full variable domain (rest looked up from reference TRBV7-7 and TRBJ2-1): GAGVSQSPRYKVTKRGQDVTLRCDPISSHATLYWYQQALGQGPEFLTYFNYEAQPDKSGLPSDRFSAERPEGSISTLTIQRTEQRDSAMYRCASSLGPGLAGVEQFFGPGTRLTVL.

A note on this clone: A much larger clone lies a single base off, so this may be a read error. The V call is TRBV7-9, the J call TRBJ1-1; unclear D gene. V lost 4 bases and J lost 8, with 8 bases in between. This CDR3 contains 11 residues. Germline-derived CDR1 and CDR2 are SEHNR and FQNEAQ (reference sequence). The CDR3 DNA follows: TGTGCCAGCAGCTGCCTAATGGAAGCTTTCTTT. Its protein product is CASSCLMEAFF.

The genes are TRBV9 and TRBJ1-2; D gene unclear. Trimming shortened V by 4 bases and J by 4 bases, and 8 bases separated the two germline ends. The CDR3 is 12 residues long. CDR1 and CDR2 (germline): SGDLS, YYNGEE. The CDR3 DNA reads TGTGCCAGCAGCCTCAGTGGCTATGGCTACACCTTC. It encodes CASSLSGYGYTF.

V usage is TRBV29-1 and J usage is TRBJ1-5, with 7 bases aligning to TRBD1. The CDR3 covers 13 residues. The V gene end was trimmed by 4 bases and the J gene end by 3 bases; junction bases not matched to a gene: 3. Germline V gene data show CDR1 as SQVTM and CDR2 as ANQGSEA. The CDR3 here is CSVGQGLNQPQHF. In DNA, the CDR3 is TGCAGCGTTGGACAGGGCCTCAATCAGCCCCAGCATTTT. Looking up the rest from reference TRBV29-1 and TRBJ1-5 gives the full variable domain: SAVISQKPSRDICQRGTSLTIQCQVDSQVTMMFWYRQQPGQSLTLIATANQGSEATYESGFVIDKFPISRPNLTFSTLTVSNMSPEDSSIYLCSVGQGLNQPQHFGDGTRLSIL.

This chain uses TRBV6-1 with TRBJ2-7; D remains ambiguous. The germline V and J ends were trimmed by 8 bases and 3 bases, with 8 bases remaining between them. The germline CDR1 and CDR2 sequences are MNHNS and SASEGT. The CDR3 consists of 11 residues. As DNA, the CDR3 is TGTGCCAGCCGAGAGTACTACGAGCAGTACTTC. This codes for CASREYYEQYF.

This chain connects TRBV19 to TRBJ2-2; 9 bases agree with TRBD1. Germline CDR1 is LNHDA and CDR2 is SQIVND (reference sequence). This CDR3 region has 16 residues. With 3 bases clipped from V and 4 bases from J, the junction kept 6 bases outside the gene matches. CDR3 DNA: TGTGCCAGTAGTATTAGGGGACAGGGTGGCACCGGGGAGCTGTTTTTT. Its protein is CASSIRGQGGTGELFF. The full variable domain, completed using reference TRBV19 and TRBJ2-2, is DGGITQSPKYLFRKEGQNVTLSCEQNLNHDAMYWYRQDPGQGLRLIYYSQIVNDFQKGDIAEGYSVSREKKESFPLTVTSAQKNPTAFYLCASSIRGQGGTGELFFGEGSRLTVL.